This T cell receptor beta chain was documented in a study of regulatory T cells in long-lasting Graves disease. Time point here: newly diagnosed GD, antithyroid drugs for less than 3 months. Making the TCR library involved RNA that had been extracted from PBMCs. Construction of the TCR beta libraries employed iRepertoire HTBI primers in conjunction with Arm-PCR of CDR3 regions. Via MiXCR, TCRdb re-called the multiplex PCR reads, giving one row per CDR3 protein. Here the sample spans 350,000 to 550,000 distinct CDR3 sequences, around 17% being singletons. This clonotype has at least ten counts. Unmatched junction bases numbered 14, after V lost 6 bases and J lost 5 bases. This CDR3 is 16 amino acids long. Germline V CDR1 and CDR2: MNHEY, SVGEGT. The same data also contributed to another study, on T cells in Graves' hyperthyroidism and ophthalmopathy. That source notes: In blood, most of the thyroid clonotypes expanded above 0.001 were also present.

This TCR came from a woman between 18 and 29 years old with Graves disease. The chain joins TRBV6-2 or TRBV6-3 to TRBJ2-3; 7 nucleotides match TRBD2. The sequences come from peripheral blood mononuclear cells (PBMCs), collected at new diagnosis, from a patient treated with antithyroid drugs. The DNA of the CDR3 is TGTGCCAGCAGCCGGGCCGGGACTACCACCGGAGATACGCAGTATTTT. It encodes CASSRAGTTTGDTQYF.